This section outlines one T cell receptor (beta chain) sequence together with its context. This sample stems from a study of T cells expressing NK-cell markers. TCRdb re-called the 5' RACE reads and gives one entry per CDR3 protein, without DNA. The listing contains about 460,000 distinct CDR3 sequences. Germline CDR1 is SGHAT and CDR2 is FQNNGV. There are 15 residues in the CDR3. Specimen: blood T cells: a sorted CD56 or NKG2C T cell subset, CD4+ or CD8+ T cells, or bulk PBMC T cells (not recorded which). V is TRBV11-2 and J is TRBJ1-4; TCRdb designates TRBD1, a call that cannot be tested without DNA. The receptor's source is a woman in her forties or fifties in good health. CDR3 sequence: CASSLTGGDMKKLFF.